The clone carrying this T cell receptor beta chain was detected only once. This specimen comes from a study of shared clonotypes between healthy human individuals. CD45RO-negative, CCR7-selected cells formed the naive CD8 fraction, which excluded terminally differentiated effector memory CD45RA+ cells. Repertoires were generated with immunoSEQ multiplex PCR, while TCRdb's copy carries only in-frame clones and drops some. Here the sample spans roughly 2,000,000 clones, 80% to 95% being singletons. The germline V gene has CDR1 SEHNR and CDR2 FQNEAQ (reference sequence). The CDR3 length is 14 residues. The trim removed 6 bases at V and 6 bases at J, leaving 6 bases unmatched.

The material sequenced was naive CD8+ T cells from PBMCs. This TCR was sampled from a man aged 18 to 29 in good health. Some clones in this sample may be carry-over from other donors' samples. V gene TRBV7-9 combines with J gene TRBJ1-4; 8 positions agree with TRBD1. The CDR3 reads CASRTTGGDEKLFF. The CDR3 DNA follows: TGTGCCAGCAGGACTACAGGGGGGGATGAAAAACTGTTTTTT.